This record concerns one TCR beta chain sequence. Its antigen is not identified. This sample was taken from a study of cytomegalovirus exposure and HLA in healthy donors. This CDR3 has 14 amino acids. CDR1 and CDR2 (germline): WSHSY, SAAADI. V was pared by 9 bases and J by 6 bases, with 5 bases of the junction left unmatched. Donors likely had unrecorded immune exposures despite being nominally healthy when sampled. Study-wide points: In a later analysis, more than 15,000 TCR beta sequences were associated with HLA alleles at 0.05 false discovery rate. The authors listed 150 to 200 TCR beta chains as cytomegalovirus-associated. Within an earlier analysis, most TCR beta V segments proved productive either about 87% or about 30% of the time.

PCR employed 60 Vbeta and 13 Jbeta primers. Here immunoSEQ multiplex PCR was the method, and the copy in TCRdb shows in-frame clones only, minus some. The repertoire has under 95,000 clones, roughly 83% of them found once; the top ten carry approximately 15%. The chain joins TRBV10-2 to TRBJ2-3; 14 nucleotides line up with TRBD2. Sequenced material: PBMCs. This receptor was taken from a woman in her forties in good health and CMV-seropositive. In nucleotides, the CDR3 is TGCGCCAGTCGACTAGCGGGGGGGCCTGATACGCAGTATTTT. Encoded protein: CASRLAGGPDTQYF.